The 10 T cell receptor beta chains below come from one sample, sequenced in a study of T cells of healthy individuals. TCRdb re-called the 5' RACE reads through MiXCR, storing one row per CDR3 protein. The table has 63,000 or so distinct CDR3 sequences, about a sixth seen once. The receptor set was obtained from a human donor in good health.

This clonotype was detected many times. The V call is TRBV16, the J call TRBJ1-6; D uncertain. This CDR3 comprises 15 residues. The V end lost 0 bases, the J end lost 7 bases, and 10 bases lay between the germline ends. From germline, CDR1 is KGHSY and CDR2 FQNENV. The CDR3 reads CASSQSAEPNSPLHF. The CDR3 DNA follows: TGTGCCAGCAGCCAATCAGCAGAACCGAATTCACCCCTCCACTTT.

This chain connects TRBV29-1 to TRBJ1-2, with D perhaps TRBD1 (6 bases). The CDR3 length is 14 residues. Germline V gene sequence: CDR1 SQVTM, CDR2 ANQGSEA. Between the trimmed V and J ends, which lost 3 bases and 6 bases, there was a span of 17 bases. The CDR3 loop reads CSVDILGGADGYTF. As DNA, the CDR3 is TGCAGCGTTGATATCTTGGGGGGCGCGGATGGCTACACCTTC.

The V and J genes are TRBV20-1 and TRBJ2-1, with TRBD2 matching over 9 bases. V gave up 6 bases and J gave up 3 bases; unmatched junction bases: 21. The CDR3 contains 19 residues. Germline-derived CDR1 and CDR2 are DFQATT and SNEGSKA (reference sequence). CDR3 loop: CSADYSGSGSSPIYNEQFF. The DNA for the CDR3 is TGCAGTGCAGACTACTCGGGTAGCGGGAGTTCCCCAATCTACAATGAGCAGTTCTTC.

The rearrangement uses TRBV5-1 and TRBJ2-3, with a weak D call TRBD2 (5 bases). Germline CDR1 reads SGHRS; CDR2 reads YFSETQ. The CDR3 is made up of 15 amino acids. The V gene lost 2 bases and the J gene lost 4 bases, with 14 bases spanning the gap. CDR3 in amino acids: CASSLNPEVPDTQYF. The CDR3 nucleotides are TGCGCCAGCAGCTTAAACCCGGAGGTTCCAGATACGCAGTATTTT.

This clonotype was counted many times. The chain links TRBV29-1 to TRBJ2-7, with a possible D match to TRBD2 (6 bases). The V gene lost 6 bases and the J gene lost 7 bases, with 19 bases spanning the gap. Germline CDR1 reads SQVTM; CDR2 reads ANQGSEA. The CDR3 totals 13 residues. The CDR3 DNA reads as TGCAGCGTAAAAAGGACGGAGGCGGGAGAGCAGTACTTC. Translating gives CSVKRTEAGEQYF.

The genes are TRBV11-2 and TRBJ1-3, with a possible D match to TRBD1 (6 bases). The germline V gene has CDR1 SGHAT and CDR2 FQNNGV. Trimming removed 11 bases at V and 9 bases at J, with 23 bases between. CDR3 length equals 14 residues. This CDR3 reads CASGGLQGLGTIYF. Here the CDR3 DNA reads TGTGCCTCCGGGGGCCTCCAGGGGCTGGGCACCATATATTTT. The variable domain in full, completed from reference TRBV11-2 and TRBJ1-3, reads EAGVAQSPRYKIIEKRQSVAFWCNPISGHATLYWYQQILGQGPKLLIQFQNNGVVDDSQLPKDRFSAERLKGVDSTLKIQPAKLEDSAVYLCASGGLQGLGTIYFGEGSWLTVV.

This clonotype was detected ten times or more. The V gene is TRBV7-9, the J gene TRBJ2-3; D not certain. This CDR3 region has 14 residues. V was shortened by 4 bases and J by 5 bases, with 13 bases between the two germline ends. Germline CDR1 and CDR2: SEHNR and FQNEAQ (reference sequence). CDR3 coding DNA: TGTGCCAGCAGCTCCTGGGGTGGAATAGATACGCAGTATTTT. Amino acids: CASSSWGGIDTQYF.

This clonotype has a count of ten or more. The chain employs TRBV20-1 and TRBJ1-1; the match to TRBD1 covers 9 bases. The CDR3 is made up of 14 amino acids. Germline assignment: CDR1 DFQATT and CDR2 SNEGSKA (reference sequence). The CDR3 region has the DNA TGCGAACCGAGACGGACAGGGGCAGCGAATGAAGCTTTCTTT. As protein: CEPRRTGAANEAFF.

This clonotype was seen repeatedly, ten times or more. This chain links TRBV6-6 with TRBJ2-7; TRBD2 is a possible D gene (7 bases). V lost 6 bases and J lost 3, with 21 bases in between. CDR1 and CDR2 from the germline V gene are MNHNY and SVGAGI (reference sequence). The CDR3 consists of 16 residues. The CDR3 here is CASSKRRGLPSYEQYF. The CDR3 DNA is TGTGCCAGCAGCAAGAGGCGGGGGCTCCCAAGCTACGAGCAGTACTTC.

This clonotype was detected a few times. The chain couples TRBV7-9 to TRBJ1-6; no firm D call. Germline loops: CDR1 SEHNR, CDR2 FQNEAQ (reference sequence). The CDR3 covers 17 residues. V lost 6 bases and J lost 3, with 18 bases in between. DNA for the CDR3: TGTGCCAGCAGGGCGCCGGACGGAAACCTCTATAATTCACCCCTCCACTTT. Its translation is CASRAPDGNLYNSPLHF.